This passage covers 13 T cell receptor beta chains from one sample sequenced in a study of T cell responses to AZD1222 COVID-19 vaccine. Repertoires were generated with immunoSEQ multiplex PCR, while TCRdb's copy carries only in-frame clones and drops some. The sample contains 100,000 or so clones, nearly 90% of which appear only once. The sequenced sample was peripheral blood, obtained 28 days after the second AZD1222 dose. These TCRs come from an adult who received the AZD1222 COVID-19 vaccine.

With respect to this clone: An end of the junction differs from the germline gene, which may be a read error. The chain employs TRBV9 and TRBJ1-1; D is undetermined. Germline lookup yields CDR1 SGDLS and CDR2 YYNGEE. This CDR3 is 16 amino acids long. In DNA, the CDR3 is TGTGCCAGCAGCGTAGCAGTATCGTTGGGGAACGCTGAAGCTTTCTTT. Amino acids: CASSVAVSLGNAEAFF. Full variable domain (outside the CDR3, taken from reference TRBV9 and TRBJ1-1): DSGVTQTPKHLITATGQRVTLRCSPRSGDLSVYWYQQSLDQGLQFLIQYYNGEERAKGNILERFSAQQFPDLHSELNLSSLELGDSALYFCASSVAVSLGNAEAFFGQGTRLTVV.

This sequence joins TRBV19 and TRBJ2-1, with 7 bases lining up with TRBD2. From germline, CDR1 is LNHDA and CDR2 SQIVND (reference sequence). The CDR3 runs 15 residues. The J segment lost 0 bases and the V segment lost 6 bases, leaving 5 bases of the junction unmatched. For the CDR3, the DNA is TGTGCCAGTAGGGCTAGCGGACACTCCTACAATGAGCAGTTCTTC. Translated: CASRASGHSYNEQFF.

The chain couples TRBV10-3 to TRBJ1-5, with D perhaps matching TRBD1 (5 bases). This CDR3 has 14 amino acids. The germline gives CDR1 ENHRY, CDR2 SYGVKD. V dropped 5 bases and J dropped 7 bases, with 15 bases sitting between them. The CDR3 nucleotides are TGTGCCATCAGTCGGGACGGAGAGGTGCAGCCCCAGCATTTT. Protein: CAISRDGEVQPQHF.

In this sample, this clone turned up a few times. V and J are TRBV18 and TRBJ2-1; no reliable D call. Germline V gene data show CDR1 as KGHSH and CDR2 as LQKENI. The length of the CDR3 is 13 residues. Trimming removed 2 bases from V and 7 bases from J, with 9 bases in between. This CDR3 reads CASSPLFGNEQFF. DNA for the CDR3: TGTGCCAGCTCACCATTATTCGGGAATGAGCAGTTCTTC. Based on the CDR3 plus reference TRBV18 and TRBJ2-1, the full variable domain is NAGVMQNPRHLVRRRGQEARLRCSPMKGHSHVYWYRQLPEEGLKFMVYLQKENIIDESGMPKERFSAEFPKEGPSILRIQQVVRGDSAAYFCASSPLFGNEQFFGPGTRLTVL.

The rearrangement uses TRBV18 and TRBJ1-5; D remains unclear. The CDR3 has 15 amino acids. From germline, CDR1 is KGHSH and CDR2 LQKENI. The V end was cut by 3 bases, the J end by 3 bases, with 12 bases between. For the CDR3, the DNA is TGTGCCAGCTCACCGGTAGGCGGAAACAATCAGCCCCAGCATTTT. Amino acids: CASSPVGGNNQPQHF.

The V and J genes are TRBV5-1 and TRBJ2-7, with unresolved D. The V and J ends lost 6 bases and 3 bases respectively, with 13 bases between them. The CDR3 has 13 amino acids. The germline V gene encodes CDR1 SGHRS and CDR2 YFSETQ. In nucleotides, the CDR3 is TGCGCCAGCAATCCGGACGGCGGCTACGAGCAGTACTTC. It specifies CASNPDGGYEQYF.

The chain carries TRBV5-1 and TRBJ2-1; TRBD2 aligns across 7 bases. Per germline, CDR1 SGHRS and CDR2 YFSETQ. The CDR3 totals 16 residues. After removal of 4 bases from V and 4 bases from J, the junction contained 11 bases not matched to a gene. CDR3 in DNA: TGCGCCAGCAGCCCTCTTGCCAGCGGGGCTTACAATGAGCAGTTCTTC. It codes for CASSPLASGAYNEQFF. Full variable domain (outside the CDR3, taken from reference TRBV5-1 and TRBJ2-1): KAGVTQTPRYLIKTRGQQVTLSCSPISGHRSVSWYQQTPGQGLQFLFEYFSETQRNKGNFPGRFSGRQFSNSRSEMNVSTLELGDSALYLCASSPLASGAYNEQFFGPGTRLTVL.

V is TRBV5-4 and J is TRBJ1-1, with no clear D. Germline CDR1 and CDR2: SGHNT and YYREEE (reference sequence). Trimming removed 1 base at V and 2 bases at J, with 9 bases between. The CDR3 has 14 amino acids. Here the CDR3 reads CASSLPLQNTEAFF. The CDR3 DNA follows: TGTGCCAGCAGCTTGCCCCTCCAAAACACTGAAGCTTTCTTT. Based on the CDR3 plus reference TRBV5-4 and TRBJ1-1, the full variable domain is ETGVTQSPTHLIKTRGQQVTLRCSSQSGHNTVSWYQQALGQGPQFIFQYYREEENGRGNFPPRFSGLQFPNYSSELNVNALELDDSALYLCASSLPLQNTEAFFGQGTRLTVV.

The chain links TRBV5-1 to TRBJ2-3; TRBD2 matches at 7 bases. V shed 0 bases, J shed 6 bases, and the junction held 7 bases outside the gene matches. CDR1 SGHRS and CDR2 YFSETQ come from the germline V gene. The CDR3 has 15 residues. The CDR3 DNA is TGCGCCAGCAGCTTGGTAGCGGGTAGGGGTGATACGCAGTATTTT. Translated, it gives CASSLVAGRGDTQYF.

This clone was found a few times. The chain links TRBV7-9 to TRBJ1-3; no firm D call. The germline gives CDR1 SEHNR, CDR2 FQNEAQ (reference sequence). The CDR3 runs 17 residues. The V end lost 2 bases, the J end lost 1 base, and 15 bases lay between the germline ends. The CDR3 DNA reads TGTGCCAGCAGCTTATGGAGACCCCTGTCGTCTGGAAACACCATATATTTT. Protein: CASSLWRPLSSGNTIYF.

The chain couples TRBV5-6 to TRBJ1-6; maybe TRBD1 (6 bases). CDR1 and CDR2 (germline): SGHDT, YYEEEE. This CDR3 contains 14 residues. Trimming stripped 0 bases from V and 7 bases from J, with 8 bases between. The CDR3 region is CASSLGGTNSPLHF. CDR3 coding DNA: TGTGCCAGCAGCTTGGGGGGGACAAATTCACCCCTCCACTTT.

The chain combines TRBV18 with TRBJ2-7; 8 bases are shared with TRBD1. The CDR3 spans 14 residues. Germline assignment: CDR1 KGHSH and CDR2 LQKENI. With 3 bases clipped from V and 2 bases from J, the junction kept 3 bases outside the gene matches. The CDR3 nucleotides read TGTGCCAGCTCACCGGACAGGGCTACCTACGAGCAGTACTTC. Translating gives CASSPDRATYEQYF.

The genes are TRBV5-4 and TRBJ1-1, with D possibly being TRBD1 (6 bases). Germline CDR1 reads SGHNT; CDR2 reads YYREEE (reference sequence). Trimming cost V 1 base and J 7 bases, with 17 bases left between them. The CDR3 is made up of 15 amino acids. Here the CDR3 reads CASSLPAGQAIEAFF. The DNA of the CDR3 is TGTGCCAGCAGCTTGCCCGCGGGACAAGCCATTGAAGCTTTCTTT.